The 19 T cell receptor beta chains presented below share a single source sample, sequenced in a study of cytomegalovirus exposure and HLA in healthy donors. Use of 60 Vbeta and 13 Jbeta primers characterized the PCR. Measured with immunoSEQ multiplex PCR; TCRdb has only the in-frame clones, and not every one. The sample holds approximately 150,000 clones. Sequencing used PBMCs. The receptors were sampled from a woman in her thirties or forties in good health and CMV-seronegative.

This sequence joins TRBV2 and TRBJ1-2; D is possibly TRBD1 (5 bases). Trimming shortened V by 6 bases and J by 4 bases, and 15 bases separated the two germline ends. The CDR3 has 14 residues. Germline CDR1 and CDR2: SNHLY and FYNNEI. DNA of the CDR3: TGTGCCAGCAGCCCCAACGGGGGTGGCTATGGCTACACCTTC. Its translation: CASSPNGGGYGYTF.

The V call is TRBV6-1, the J call TRBJ2-1, with a possible D match to TRBD1 (5 bases). Germline V gives CDR1 MNHNS, CDR2 SASEGT. Trimming took off 5 bases at V and 0 bases at J, with 11 bases between the two ends. The CDR3 sequence is 15 residues long. The CDR3 bases are TGTGCCAGCAGTCCAGGGATCCTCTCCTACAATGAGCAGTTCTTC. Its protein is CASSPGILSYNEQFF.

The chain is built from TRBV6-5 and TRBJ1-2; the match to TRBD1 covers 7 bases. Germline V CDR1 and CDR2: MNHEY, SVGAGI. CDR3 size: 13 residues. V shed 6 bases, J shed 4 bases, and the junction held 5 bases outside the gene matches. The CDR3 nucleotides are TGTGCCAGCAGCAACAGGGGAGGCTATGGCTACACCTTC. This encodes CASSNRGGYGYTF.

The V call is TRBV27, the J call TRBJ2-7; no definite D call. Trimming left V 6 bases short and J 6 bases short, with 21 bases between. Germline loops: CDR1 MNHEY, CDR2 SMNVEV (reference sequence). CDR3 length: 15 amino acids. The CDR3 spells CASSSQVRVVGEQYV. The CDR3 DNA reads TGTGCCAGCAGCTCTCAGGTGCGCGTGGTTGGCGAGCAGTACGTC.

The rearrangement uses TRBV5-8 and TRBJ1-5; tentatively, D is TRBD1 (6 bases). Between the trimmed V and J ends, which lost 1 base and 1 base, there was a span of 12 bases. Germline assignment: CDR1 SGHTS and CDR2 YDEGEE. The CDR3 runs 16 residues. This CDR3 is CASSLMGARSNQPQHF. CDR3 in DNA: TGTGCCAGCAGCTTGATGGGGGCGCGGAGCAATCAGCCCCAGCATTTT.

The V and J genes are TRBV2 and TRBJ1-4; tentatively, D is TRBD1 (5 bases). This CDR3 has 12 residues. Germline values: CDR1 SNHLY, CDR2 FYNNEI. The V gene lost 8 bases and the J gene lost 7 bases, with 11 bases spanning the gap. Written as DNA, the CDR3 is TGTGCCAGCGGGCAGGGCCCTGAAAAACTGTTTTTT. Translating gives CASGQGPEKLFF. The variable domain in full, completed from reference TRBV2 and TRBJ1-4, reads EPEVTQTPSHQVTQMGQEVILRCVPISNHLYFYWYRQILGQKVEFLVSFYNNEISEKSEIFDDQFSVERPDGSNFTLKIRSTKLEDSAMYFCASGQGPEKLFFGSGTQLSVL.

This chain connects TRBV11-2 to TRBJ2-2; 8 positions match TRBD1. Germline loops: CDR1 SGHAT, CDR2 FQNNGV. The CDR3 loop spans 15 amino acids. The trim removed 4 bases at V and 6 bases at J, leaving 7 bases unmatched. The CDR3 reads CASSSTTGVAGELFF. The CDR3 DNA is TGTGCCAGCAGCTCGACGACAGGGGTGGCCGGGGAGCTGTTTTTT.

This sequence joins TRBV5-6 and TRBJ2-7; 9 bases are shared with TRBD1. Germline CDR1 and CDR2: SGHDT and YYEEEE. The CDR3 covers 15 residues. The V gene end was trimmed by 3 bases and the J gene end by 3 bases; junction bases not matched to a gene: 7. CDR3 region: CASSWFGTGNYEQYF. For the CDR3, the DNA is TGTGCCAGCAGCTGGTTCGGGACAGGGAACTACGAGCAGTACTTC.

This chain joins TRBV2 and TRBJ1-4, with D hard to call. This CDR3 is built from 16 residues. Trimming removed 5 bases at V and 8 bases at J, with 21 bases between. The V gene's germline CDR1 is SNHLY and CDR2 FYNNEI. The CDR3 spells CASSKEDGLFREKLFF. The CDR3 DNA reads as TGTGCCAGCAGTAAAGAGGACGGACTATTCAGGGAAAAACTGTTTTTT.

The genes are TRBV6-5 and TRBJ1-5, with D possibly TRBD1 on 5 matching bases. V lost 4 bases to trimming and J lost 4 bases, with 11 bases between them. Looked up from germline, CDR1 is MNHEY and CDR2 is SVGAGI. This CDR3 contains 14 residues. The CDR3 nucleotides read TGTGCCAGCAGTTTCGGGGGGGATAATCAGCCCCAGCATTTT. Translation gives CASSFGGDNQPQHF.

V usage is TRBV19 and J usage is TRBJ2-5, with 8 nucleotides matching TRBD2. CDR1 is LNHDA and CDR2 is SQIVND in the germline V gene (reference sequence). Unmatched junction bases numbered 12, after V lost 7 bases and J lost 8 bases. The CDR3 spans 14 residues. The chain's CDR3 is CASNQPGGAATQYF. CDR3 bases: TGTGCCAGTAATCAACCCGGGGGGGCCGCAACCCAGTACTTC.

This chain links TRBV6-4 with TRBJ2-6; tentatively, D is TRBD1 (5 bases). CDR1 is MRHNA and CDR2 is SNTAGT in the germline V gene. This CDR3 is built from 15 residues. Trimming took 4 bases from V and 0 from J, leaving 7 bases between them. The CDR3 here is CASSADSSGANVLTF. DNA for the CDR3: TGTGCCAGCAGTGCCGACAGCTCTGGGGCCAACGTCCTGACTTTC.

The chain employs TRBV18 and TRBJ1-1, with TRBD1 identical over 9 bases. The germline V gene encodes CDR1 KGHSH and CDR2 LQKENI. The CDR3 loop spans 17 amino acids. Losses at the gene ends were 3 bases for V and 5 bases for J; bases not matched to a gene: 13. CDR3 amino acids: CASSPTLDRGVRTEAFF. The DNA for the CDR3 is TGTGCCAGCTCACCGACACTCGACAGGGGGGTTCGAACTGAAGCTTTCTTT.

The chain combines TRBV5-4 with TRBJ2-2, with D possibly being TRBD1 (5 bases). Trimming pared 5 bases from V and 0 bases from J, leaving 11 bases between. Germline CDR1 is SGHNT and CDR2 is YYREEE (reference sequence). CDR3 length: 15 amino acids. In nucleotides, the CDR3 is TGTGCCAGCAGTTCAGGGTTCGCGAACACCGGGGAGCTGTTTTTT. Protein: CASSSGFANTGELFF.

CDR3: CASSAPGQGTETQYF. The CDR3 coding sequence is TGTGCCAGCAGCGCCCCCGGGCAGGGGACGGAGACCCAGTACTTC. The rearrangement uses TRBV6-6 and TRBJ2-5, with D possibly TRBD1 on 6 matching bases. The CDR3 consists of 15 residues. Germline CDR1 MNHNY, CDR2 SVGAGI (reference sequence). V dropped 6 bases and J dropped 5 bases, with 19 bases sitting between them.

The CDR3 sequence is CASSLQGYTEAFF. The DNA for the CDR3 is TGTGCCAGCAGCCTCCAGGGTTACACTGAAGCTTTCTTT. The chain links TRBV6-6 to TRBJ1-1, with a tentative D call TRBD1 (5 bases). The CDR3 totals 13 residues. Trimming removed 6 bases at V and 3 bases at J, with 11 bases between. Germline CDR1 and CDR2: MNHNY and SVGAGI (reference sequence).

The chain uses TRBV28 and TRBJ2-1; D gene uncertain. Germline-derived CDR1 and CDR2 are MDHEN and SYDVKM. The germline V and J ends were trimmed by 5 bases and 7 bases, with 6 bases remaining between them. The CDR3 consists of 11 residues. In nucleotides, the CDR3 is TGTGCCAGCAGTCCGTATAATGAGCAGTTCTTC. Protein: CASSPYNEQFF.

V gene TRBV19 combines with J gene TRBJ2-7; 10 bases match TRBD1. The CDR3 is 17 residues long. Germline V gene lookup returns CDR1 LNHDA and CDR2 SQIVND (reference sequence). J gave up 2 bases and V 9 bases, and 16 bases lay outside the gene matches. The CDR3 sequence is CARSDRGSLCSAYEQYF. CDR3 in DNA: TGTGCCAGGTCGGACAGGGGGTCTCTCTGTTCAGCCTACGAGCAGTACTTC.

V is TRBV2 and J is TRBJ1-4; 7 bases are shared with TRBD1. The V gene end was trimmed by 5 bases and the J gene end by 8 bases; junction bases not matched to a gene: 8. Germline values: CDR1 SNHLY, CDR2 FYNNEI. CDR3 length equals 14 residues. CDR3 sequence: CASSYRQGREKLFF. The CDR3 DNA sequence: TGTGCCAGCAGTTACCGACAGGGAAGAGAAAAACTGTTTTTT.